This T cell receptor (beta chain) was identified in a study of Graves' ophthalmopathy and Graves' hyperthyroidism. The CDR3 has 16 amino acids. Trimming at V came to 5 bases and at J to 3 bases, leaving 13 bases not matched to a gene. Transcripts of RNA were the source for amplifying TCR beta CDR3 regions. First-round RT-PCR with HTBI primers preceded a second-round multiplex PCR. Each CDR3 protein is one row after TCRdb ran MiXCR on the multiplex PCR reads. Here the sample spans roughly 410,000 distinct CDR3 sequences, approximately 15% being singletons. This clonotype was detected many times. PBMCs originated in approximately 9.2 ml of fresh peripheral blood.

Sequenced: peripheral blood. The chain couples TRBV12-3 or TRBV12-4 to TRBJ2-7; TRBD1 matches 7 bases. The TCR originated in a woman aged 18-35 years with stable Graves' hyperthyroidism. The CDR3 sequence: CASSTLRDSSFYEQYF. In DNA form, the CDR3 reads TGTGCCAGCAGTACCCTACGGGACAGCTCCTTCTACGAGCAGTACTTC.